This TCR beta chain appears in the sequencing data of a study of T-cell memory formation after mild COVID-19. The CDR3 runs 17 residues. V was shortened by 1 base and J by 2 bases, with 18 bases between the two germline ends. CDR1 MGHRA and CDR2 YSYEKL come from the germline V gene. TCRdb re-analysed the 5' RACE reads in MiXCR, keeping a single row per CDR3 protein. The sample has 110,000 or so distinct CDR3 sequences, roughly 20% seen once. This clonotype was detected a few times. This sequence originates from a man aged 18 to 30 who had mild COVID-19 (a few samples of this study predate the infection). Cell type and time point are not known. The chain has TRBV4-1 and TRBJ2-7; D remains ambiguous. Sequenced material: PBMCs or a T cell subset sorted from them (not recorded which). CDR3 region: CASSQATAGSNPYEQYF. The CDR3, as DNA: TGCGCCAGCAGCCAAGCCACCGCCGGGTCCAATCCCTACGAGCAGTACTTC.